One and the same sample provided the 5 T cell receptor beta chains below, sequenced in a study of blood T cells in healthy people across ages. Using a J-beta primer mix together with a sample-barcoded 5' primer, a second PCR was run for roughly 6 to 11 cycles. TCRdb processed the 5' RACE reads anew with MiXCR; each CDR3 protein has one entry. Among around 1.1 million distinct CDR3 sequences listed, more than 30% were seen once. The sequencing sample was made of blood. The receptors here all came from a man between 18 and 29 years old in good health.

The rearrangement joins TRBV24-1 to TRBJ1-5; weak D call: TRBD1 (5 bases). Germline V gene lookup returns CDR1 KGHDR and CDR2 SFDVKD. The V end was cut by 4 bases, the J end by 1 base, with 10 bases between. CDR3 size: 15 residues. The CDR3 sequence is CATSDATESNQPQHF. The CDR3 DNA reads TGTGCCACCAGTGACGCGACAGAAAGCAATCAGCCCCAGCATTTT.

This chain joins TRBV4-2 and TRBJ2-3; D ambiguous. With 5 bases removed from V and 3 bases from J, the gap between germline ends came to 12 bases. The CDR3 is made up of 14 amino acids. Germline V lookup: CDR1 LGHNA, CDR2 YNFKEQ. CDR3 in amino acids: CASSVGFHTDTQYF. The CDR3 DNA reads as TGTGCCAGCAGCGTGGGGTTTCATACAGATACGCAGTATTTT.

The chain uses TRBV7-2 and TRBJ2-4; D is uncertain. The CDR3 length is 14 residues. The germline CDR1 and CDR2 sequences are SGHTA and FQGNSA. V shed 1 base and J shed 6 bases, with 10 bases lying between them. CDR3 nucleotide sequence: TGTGCCAGCAGCTTAGGGAAAGCCTTAAACATTCAGTACTTC. Translation gives CASSLGKALNIQYF. The entire variable domain, with the rest obtained from reference TRBV7-2 and TRBJ2-4, is as follows: GAGVSQSPSNKVTEKGKDVELRCDPISGHTALYWYRQSLGQGLEFLIYFQGNSAPDKSGLPSDRFSAERTGGSVSTLTIQRTQQEDSAVYLCASSLGKALNIQYFGAGTRLSVL.

This clonotype was detected many times. The J gene is TRBJ2-5, the V gene TRBV7-7; TRBD2 might be the D (5 bases). The J call could be wrong; TRBJ2-7 is a better fit for the DNA end. The CDR3 is made up of 12 amino acids. CDR1 is SSHAT, CDR2 FNYEAQ, per germline (reference sequence). The CDR3 DNA follows: TGTGCCAGCAGCTTAACTAGGGACGAGCAGTACTTC. It yields the protein CASSLTRDEQYF.

J is TRBJ2-1 and V is TRBV2, with 11 positions matching TRBD1. Germline assignment: CDR1 SNHLY and CDR2 FYNNEI. V gave up 1 base and J gave up 10 bases; unmatched junction bases: 9. This CDR3 comprises 16 residues. As DNA, the CDR3 is TGTGCCAGCAGTGAAGTCCGCGGGACAGGGGGAAACGAGCAGTTCTTC. It codes for CASSEVRGTGGNEQFF.